This T cell receptor beta chain appears in the sequencing data of a study of CD8+CD57+ T cells in acquired aplastic anemia. Study information: The mean DNA yield obtained from sorted CD4+ and CD8+ cells came to roughly 3.4 ug.

Study findings and constraints: Patients showed no significant difference from controls in CD8+ Simpson's diversity. Both patients and controls carried the same twenty-nine CD8+ CDR3 sequences.

CDR1 and CDR2 from the germline V gene are DFQATT and SNEGSKA (reference sequence). This CDR3 has 15 amino acids. The junction had 2 bases not matched to a gene; V was cut back by 0 bases and J by 0 bases. Genomic DNA provided the template from which TCR beta VDJ and CDR3 profiles were obtained. TCRdb re-called the reads with MiXCR, one entry per CDR3 protein. The sample records 350,000 to 450,000 distinct CDR3 sequences, roughly 64% being singletons. This clonotype was recorded only once. Antigen unknown. The receptor was isolated from a human donor in good health, serving as a control. The material sequenced was sorted CD4+, CD8+, or CD8+CD57+ T cells (not recorded which) from PBMCs. The chain combines TRBV20-1 with TRBJ1-5; 7 bases align to TRBD1. This CDR3 is CSAREPGGSNQPQHF. CDR3 sequence (DNA): TGCAGTGCTAGAGAACCAGGGGGTAGCAATCAGCCCCAGCATTTT.